The 2 T cell receptor beta chains presented below share a single source sample, sequenced in a study of blood T cell repertoires in COVID-19. This table comes from immunoSEQ multiplex PCR, and its TCRdb copy is limited to in-frame clones, with some not included. The top ten clones hold 13% of a sample with fewer than 60,000 clones, less than 90% of them seen once. The sequencing sample was made of peripheral blood. The receptors shown here come from a woman older than 75 with acute or convalescent COVID-19.

CDR3 loop: CASSFGFGSSYEQYF. The CDR3 DNA is TGTGCCAGCAGCTTTGGCTTTGGCAGCTCCTACGAGCAGTACTTC. The V and J genes are TRBV11-2 and TRBJ2-7; D uncertain. Germline V gives CDR1 SGHAT, CDR2 FQNNGV. Trimming removed 3 bases at V and 0 bases at J, with 12 bases between. CDR3 length equals 15 residues.

V is TRBV5-1 and J is TRBJ2-5, with 8 bases that match TRBD1. This CDR3 comprises 14 residues. Germline V CDR1 and CDR2: SGHRS, YFSETQ. The V segment lost 4 bases and the J segment 2 bases; nucleotides outside the gene matches: 4. This chain's CDR3 is CASSPRTGQETQYF. The CDR3 DNA is TGCGCCAGCAGCCCAAGGACAGGGCAAGAGACCCAGTACTTC.